This T cell receptor (beta chain) came from a study of blood T cell repertoires in COVID-19. Using immunoSEQ multiplex PCR, the repertoire was profiled, and TCRdb retains in-frame clones only, with some absent. This sample has roughly 290,000 clones, with 80% to 90% found just once. The germline gives CDR1 SGHTA, CDR2 FQGNSA. The ends were cut back, 2 bases at V and 7 bases at J, with 14 bases in the middle. The CDR3 runs to 14 residues. The sequencing input was PBMCs or T cells enriched from blood (not recorded which). The chain is built from TRBV7-2 and TRBJ1-1, with D unclear. This clonotype was obtained from a man aged 25 to 45 who had recovered from COVID-19. The chain's CDR3 is CASSLTRGGYEAFF. CDR3 coding DNA: TGTGCCAGCAGCTTAACGCGGGGAGGGTATGAAGCTTTCTTT.